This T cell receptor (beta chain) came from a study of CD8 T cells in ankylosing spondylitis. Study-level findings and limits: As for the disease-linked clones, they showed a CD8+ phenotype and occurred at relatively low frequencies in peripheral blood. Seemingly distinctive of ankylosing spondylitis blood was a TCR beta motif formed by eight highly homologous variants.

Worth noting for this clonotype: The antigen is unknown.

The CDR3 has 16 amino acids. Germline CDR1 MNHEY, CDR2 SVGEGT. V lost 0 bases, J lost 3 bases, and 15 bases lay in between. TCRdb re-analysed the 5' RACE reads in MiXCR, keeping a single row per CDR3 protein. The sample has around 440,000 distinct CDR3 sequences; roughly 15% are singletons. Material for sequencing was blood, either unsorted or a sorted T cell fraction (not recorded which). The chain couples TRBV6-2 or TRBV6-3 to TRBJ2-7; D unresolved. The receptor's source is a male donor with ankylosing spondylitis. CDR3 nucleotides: TGTGCCAGCAGTTACTCCCAGGCAGCCTCTTTCTACGAGCAGTACTTC. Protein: CASSYSQAASFYEQYF.